This TCR beta chain is drawn from a study of T-cell reconstitution after alpha-beta-depleted transplantation in children (dated by TCRdb to the mid-2010s). For the study in its entirety: Using TCR repertoire profiling, the study quantitatively followed how T-cell immune reconstitution unfolded in children after TCRalphabeta/CD19-depleted allogeneic hematopoietic cell transplantation. Results and caveats for the whole study, not just this receptor: In some patients, high TCRbeta diversity at day 60 was attributed to recipient T cells and intrathymic progenitors that had survived conditioning. Over the following months the frequencies of hyperexpanded clones went down, and after one year T-cell counts and TCRbeta diversity were mostly credited to newly produced T cells. Apparently early alphabetaT-cell count recovery about two months after transplant reportedly relied on only several hundred rapidly expanded clones derived from non-depleted graft cells.

Libraries were built with PCR. The listed sequencing device is Illumina HiSeq 2500. TCR library preparation used molecular barcoding, with unique molecular identifiers applied to normalize quantification of the TCRbeta repertoire. The raw public reads went through TCRdb reprocessing: fastp at Q25, MiXCR clone calling, in-frame beta chains kept. CDR3 protein duplicates are merged, each entry listing the most common genes and DNA. The table for this sample lists about 490,000 distinct CDR3 sequences; under 12% of them were counted only once. The ten largest clonotypes hold just over 2% of the sample. The sample's treatment or condition label, in plain terms: allogeneic hematopoietic cell transplantation with graft depleted of TCRalphabeta T cells and CD19 B cells. The transplant recipients were children given TCRalphabeta/CD19-depleted allogeneic hematopoietic cell grafts. This clonotype appeared many times. Its antigen is unknown. Within one base of it there is no much larger clone, and no base qualities were kept.

CDR1 SGHTA and CDR2 FQGNSA are derived from the germline V gene. Trimming accounts for 1 base at V and 6 bases at J, while the number of junction bases matched to no gene is 3. The CDR3 spans 13 residues, from the cysteine through the phenylalanine. The only DNA kept is the CDR3, 39 bases in frame from the first base. Sequenced here: PBMCs, sampled before TCRalphabeta/CD19-depleted stem cell transplant. The sequence derives from a child aged 2 to 15 with inherited bone marrow failure, due to receive a stem cell transplant. The sequence joins TRBV7-2 to TRBJ2-7; TRBD2 agrees with 7 junctional bases. The DNA reads as follows: TGTGCCAGCAGCTTAGTTCGCGGGGGCGAGCAGTACTTC. Its protein product is CASSLVRGGEQYF.